The text below deals with one T cell receptor (beta chain). The antigen remains unidentified. The sample originates from a study of beta chain features in type 1 diabetes. Study-level information: Across the samples, some 99 million sorted cells were examined in total.

CDR3 length: 14 residues. V was pared by 2 bases and J by 11 bases, with 19 bases between. The germline V gene encodes CDR1 SEHNR and CDR2 FQNEAQ (reference sequence). TCRB transcripts that were expressed got sequenced, as all of the isolated RNA had been reverse transcribed. Libraries were prepared by immunoSEQ multiplex PCR; TCRdb keeps only in-frame clonotypes and omits some of them. The repertoire holds hundreds of thousands of clones, approximately 11% seen once, with approximately 0.017% in the top ten. Overall study results and limits: Significant though moderate, a shortening of TCRB CDR3s appeared in all four CD4+ subsets of Type 1 diabetes patients. Type 1 diabetes patients showed fewer insertions and more deletions at VDJ junctions.

Sequencing was performed on naive CD4+ T cells from blood. The TCR originated in a man aged 25 to 40 with type 1 diabetes. The chain combines TRBV7-9 with TRBJ2-7, with D unresolved. The CDR3 DNA follows: TGTGCCAGCAGCTTATCCGGGTCCTTCCTCGGAAAGTACTTC. It yields the protein CASSLSGSFLGKYF. Combining the CDR3 with reference TRBV7-9 and TRBJ2-7 gives the whole variable domain DTGVSQNPRHKITKRGQNVTFRCDPISEHNRLYWYRQTLGQGPEFLTYFQNEAQLEKSRLLSDRFSAERPKGSFSTLEIQRTEQGDSAMYLCASSLSGSFLGKYFGPGTRLTVT.